This TCR beta chain stems from a study of beta chain features in type 1 diabetes. Isolated RNA was reverse transcribed in full, so expressed TCRB transcripts were sequenced. The method was immunoSEQ multiplex PCR; TCRdb's version includes in-frame clones alone and lacks a portion of them. The data show 250,000 or so clones, 27% seen once. Study conclusions and caveats: Reduced insertions and increased deletions marked VDJ junctions in type 1 diabetes patients. Patients' naive, central memory and regulatory TCRB repertoires appeared more alike than those of healthy donors.

The CDR3 spans 11 residues. Trimming stripped 5 bases from V and 6 bases from J, with 10 bases between. Germline lookup yields CDR1 DFQATT and CDR2 SNEGSKA (reference sequence). A few counts support this clone. Its antigen is not known. This clonotype was sampled from a young man in good health. The rearrangement uses TRBV20-1 and TRBJ1-1; a possible D gene is TRBD1 (5 bases). Material for sequencing was central memory CD4+ T cells from blood. CDR3 residues: CSAELQAEAFF. In DNA, the CDR3 is TGCAGTGCTGAATTACAGGCTGAAGCTTTCTTT.